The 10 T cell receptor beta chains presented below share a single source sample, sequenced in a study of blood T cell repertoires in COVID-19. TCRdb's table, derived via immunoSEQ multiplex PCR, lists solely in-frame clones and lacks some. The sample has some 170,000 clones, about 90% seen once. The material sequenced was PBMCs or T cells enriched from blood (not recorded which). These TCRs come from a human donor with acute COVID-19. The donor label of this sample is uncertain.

As DNA, the CDR3 is TGCGCCAGCAGCTTGGGGTGGGACAGGGTCTACGAGCAGTACTTC. This codes for CASSLGWDRVYEQYF. The V gene is TRBV5-1, the J gene TRBJ2-7; TRBD1 aligns across 9 bases. This CDR3 comprises 15 residues. Unmatched junction bases numbered 4, after V lost 0 bases and J lost 3 bases. CDR1 and CDR2 from the germline V gene are SGHRS and YFSETQ.

CDR3 in DNA: TGTGCCAGCAGCTCGGAGGATACCTACGAGCAGTACTTC. Its translation: CASSSEDTYEQYF. The chain is built from TRBV7-2 and TRBJ2-7, with D possibly TRBD2 on 5 matching bases. Germline assignment: CDR1 SGHTA and CDR2 FQGNSA. This CDR3 contains 13 residues. V was pared by 4 bases and J by 2 bases, with 9 bases between.

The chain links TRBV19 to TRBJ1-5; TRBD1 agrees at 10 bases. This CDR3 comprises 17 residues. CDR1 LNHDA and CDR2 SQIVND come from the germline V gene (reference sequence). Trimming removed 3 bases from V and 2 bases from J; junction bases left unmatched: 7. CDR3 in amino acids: CASSMGTGEGGNQPQHF. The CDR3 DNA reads TGTGCCAGTAGTATGGGGACAGGGGAAGGGGGCAATCAGCCCCAGCATTTT.

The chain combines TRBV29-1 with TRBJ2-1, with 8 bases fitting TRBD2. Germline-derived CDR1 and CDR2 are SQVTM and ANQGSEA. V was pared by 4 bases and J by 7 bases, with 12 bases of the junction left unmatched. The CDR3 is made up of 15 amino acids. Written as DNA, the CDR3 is TGCAGCGTTGGCCCCGCGCCGGGGGGGCGGAATGAGCAGTTCTTC. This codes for CSVGPAPGGRNEQFF.

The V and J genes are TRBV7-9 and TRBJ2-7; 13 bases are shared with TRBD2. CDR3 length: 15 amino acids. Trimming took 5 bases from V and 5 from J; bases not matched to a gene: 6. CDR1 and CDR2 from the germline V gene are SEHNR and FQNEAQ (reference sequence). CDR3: CASSRGLAGADEQYF. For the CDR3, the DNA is TGTGCCAGCAGCCGAGGACTAGCGGGAGCCGACGAGCAGTACTTC.

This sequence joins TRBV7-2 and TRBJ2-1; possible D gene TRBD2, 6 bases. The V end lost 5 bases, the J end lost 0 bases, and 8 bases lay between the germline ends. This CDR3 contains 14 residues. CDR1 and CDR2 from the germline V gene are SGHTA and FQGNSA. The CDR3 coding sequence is TGTGCCAGCAGCCGGGAGCCCTCCTACAATGAGCAGTTCTTC. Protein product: CASSREPSYNEQFF.

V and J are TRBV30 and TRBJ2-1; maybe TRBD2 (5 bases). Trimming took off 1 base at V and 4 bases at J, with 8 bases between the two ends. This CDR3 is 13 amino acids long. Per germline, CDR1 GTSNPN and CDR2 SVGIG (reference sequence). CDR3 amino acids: CAWSAGLYNEQFF. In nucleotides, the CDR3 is TGTGCCTGGAGTGCTGGACTGTACAATGAGCAGTTCTTC.

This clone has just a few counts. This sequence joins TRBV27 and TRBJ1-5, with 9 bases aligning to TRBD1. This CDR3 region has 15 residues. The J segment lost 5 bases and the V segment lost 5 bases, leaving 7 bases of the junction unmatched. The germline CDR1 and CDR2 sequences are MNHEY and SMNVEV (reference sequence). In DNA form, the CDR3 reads TGTGCCAGCAGTCCCCAGACAGGGGGGTATCAGCCCCAGCATTTT. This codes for CASSPQTGGYQPQHF.

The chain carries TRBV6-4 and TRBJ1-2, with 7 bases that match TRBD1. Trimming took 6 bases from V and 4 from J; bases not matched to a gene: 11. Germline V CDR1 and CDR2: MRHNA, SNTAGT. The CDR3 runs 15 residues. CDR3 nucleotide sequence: TGTGCCAGCAGGACTAGTCCAGGGGGAGGCTATGGCTACACCTTC. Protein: CASRTSPGGGYGYTF.

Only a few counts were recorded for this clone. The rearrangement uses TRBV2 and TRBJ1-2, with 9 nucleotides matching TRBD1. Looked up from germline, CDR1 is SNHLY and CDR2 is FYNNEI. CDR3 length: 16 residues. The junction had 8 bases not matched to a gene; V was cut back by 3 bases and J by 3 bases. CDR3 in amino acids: CASSDPGQGSDYGYTF. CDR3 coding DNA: TGTGCCAGCAGTGACCCGGGACAGGGAAGTGACTATGGCTACACCTTC.